This entry lists 10 T cell receptor beta chains sequenced from one sample in a study of cytomegalovirus exposure and HLA in healthy donors. The PCR was carried out with 60 Vbeta primers and 13 Jbeta primers. This table comes from immunoSEQ multiplex PCR, and its TCRdb copy is limited to in-frame clones, with some not included. Its clone listing holds over 55,000 clones. Sample: PBMCs. The receptors derive from a boy aged 10-17 years in good health and CMV-seronegative.

The chain has TRBV7-7 and TRBJ2-3; 12 bases map to TRBD2. The CDR3 has 16 residues. Germline CDR1 SSHAT, CDR2 FNYEAQ (reference sequence). The ends lost 5 bases at V and 0 bases at J; junction bases unmatched: 3. CDR3 nucleotide sequence: TGTGCCAGCAGCCTGGGGACTAGCGGGAGCACAGATACGCAGTATTTT. Protein product: CASSLGTSGSTDTQYF.

This chain uses TRBV18 with TRBJ2-7; TRBD1 matches at 10 bases. Germline V gene sequence: CDR1 KGHSH, CDR2 LQKENI. The CDR3 loop spans 14 amino acids. J lost 7 bases, V lost 5 bases, and 8 bases had no gene match. The CDR3 loop reads CASSLGTGAGEQYF. The CDR3 DNA follows: TGTGCCAGCTCATTAGGGACAGGGGCTGGAGAGCAGTACTTC. Full variable domain (rest looked up from reference TRBV18 and TRBJ2-7): NAGVMQNPRHLVRRRGQEARLRCSPMKGHSHVYWYRQLPEEGLKFMVYLQKENIIDESGMPKERFSAEFPKEGPSILRIQQVVRGDSAAYFCASSLGTGAGEQYFGPGTRLTVT.

J is TRBJ2-7 and V is TRBV6-6; 9 nucleotides match TRBD2. The junction had 8 bases not matched to a gene; V was cut back by 6 bases and J by 2 bases. The CDR3 has 15 residues. Germline CDR1 reads MNHNY; CDR2 reads SVGAGI (reference sequence). CDR3 nucleotides: TGTGCCAGCAGGGCAGCTAGCGGGGCGACCTACGAGCAGTACTTC. Translating it yields CASRAASGATYEQYF.

This chain links TRBV7-2 with TRBJ2-1; no definite D call. Germline V gives CDR1 SGHTA, CDR2 FQGNSA. V lost 0 bases and J lost 0, with 12 bases in between. CDR3 length: 17 amino acids. The CDR3 protein is CASSLARGLSSYNEQFF. The CDR3 DNA sequence: TGTGCCAGCAGCTTAGCGCGCGGCTTGAGCTCCTACAATGAGCAGTTCTTC.

The chain employs TRBV9 and TRBJ2-3; 11 nucleotides match TRBD2. Trimming removed 2 bases from V and 2 bases from J; junction bases left unmatched: 4. There are 16 residues in the CDR3. Germline assignment: CDR1 SGDLS and CDR2 YYNGEE. The CDR3 loop reads CASSVSTSGVTDTQYF. For the CDR3, the DNA is TGTGCCAGCAGCGTTTCGACTAGCGGGGTCACAGATACGCAGTATTTT.

The V and J genes are TRBV5-6 and TRBJ2-1, with TRBD1 as a possible D gene (6 bases). CDR1 is SGHDT and CDR2 is YYEEEE in the germline V gene. The CDR3 has 17 residues. V gave up 1 base and J gave up 4 bases, with 18 bases separating them. This chain's CDR3 is CASSLSGQGQIYNEQFF. Here the CDR3 DNA reads TGTGCCAGCAGCTTGAGTGGGCAGGGGCAGATTTACAATGAGCAGTTCTTC.

V usage is TRBV28 and J usage is TRBJ2-3; tentatively, D is TRBD2 (5 bases). From germline, CDR1 is MDHEN and CDR2 SYDVKM. Trimming took off 6 bases at V and 0 bases at J, with 10 bases between the two ends. CDR3 length equals 14 residues. The CDR3 is CASSRGGSTDTQYF. CDR3 bases: TGTGCCAGCAGCCGCGGCGGGAGCACAGATACGCAGTATTTT.

The chain uses TRBV6-5 and TRBJ2-5; 7 bases agree with TRBD1. Unmatched junction bases numbered 6, after V lost 6 bases and J lost 5 bases. In germline, CDR1 is MNHEY, CDR2 SVGAGI. CDR3 length equals 13 residues. In nucleotides, the CDR3 is TGTGCCAGCAGAGACGGGACAGTTGAGACCCAGTACTTC. Translating gives CASRDGTVETQYF.

The chain carries TRBV15 and TRBJ1-2; D ambiguous. This CDR3 has 15 residues. With 0 bases removed from V and 8 bases from J, the gap between germline ends came to 16 bases. Germline loops: CDR1 LNHNV, CDR2 YYDKDF (reference sequence). The DNA of the CDR3 is TGTGCCACCAGCAGAGACCTGAGGGCTGGGGTGGGCTACACCTTC. Protein sequence: CATSRDLRAGVGYTF.

The J gene is TRBJ1-1, the V gene TRBV5-1; weak D call: TRBD1 (6 bases). Germline CDR1 and CDR2: SGHRS and YFSETQ. V was cut by 2 bases and J by 0 bases, with 8 bases left in between. The CDR3 has 14 amino acids. CDR3: CASSLQGMNTEAFF. The CDR3 bases are TGCGCCAGCAGCTTACAGGGTATGAACACTGAAGCTTTCTTT.